The entry below gives a single T cell receptor (beta chain) sequence along with its context. The specificity of this receptor is unknown. Base qualities were left out, and no much larger clone turns up one base away. In Seattle, one collaborating source enrolled patients while the infection was active and tracked those patients longitudinally over the course of disease. Each collaborating institution followed its own protocols to collect whole blood in K2EDTA tubes. For TCRbeta analysis, collaborator samples were shipped as frozen whole blood, as isolated PBMCs, or as DNA extracted from either sample type. This sample is drawn from a study of blood T cell repertoires in COVID-19 (TCRdb year 2020). Regarding the study in general: Samples from collaborators originated in the United States, Italy and Spain and spanned both the acute and convalescent phases of COVID-19. The prospective study material was composed of cDNA or gDNA derived from T cells, B-cell-depleted T cells, or PBMCs. Subjects who had been exposed to COVID-19, were actively infected with it, or had recovered from it provided the deeply sampled blood TCRbeta repertoires that made up the dataset. The repertoires were made available in a free public database intended to serve as a resource for research on the immune response to SARS-CoV-2. Samples came from the ongoing ImmuneRACE study (first 160 participants) plus 1,254 subjects from 6 global collaborators. A de-identified subject ID, COVID-19 status, age in years and sex were almost always included in the sample metadata. Where available, HLA class I and class II types were taken from metadata supplied by the sample provider and were not determined by assay-based typing. Broader findings and caveats from the paper: The amount of clinical and demographic metadata varied by source and participant and was provided uncurated.

CDR1 and CDR2 are drawn from the germline V gene: MGHRA, YSYEKL. Relative to germline, V is 0 bases shorter and J is 2 bases shorter, with 15 bases between their ends. CDR3 length: 17 amino acids, cysteine to phenylalanine. This entry keeps only the CDR3 DNA: 51 bases, framed from base 1. TCRbeta CDR3 regions were amplified from genomic DNA by means of the immunoSEQ Assay, a bias-controlled multiplex PCR. Turning to the authors' computational methods: The number of nucleated cells in each sample was estimated from the amplification of reference gene primers within the assay. To quantify the absolute abundance of each unique TCRbeta CDR3 rearrangement, sequence reads were collapsed and filtered. For each sample, productive Simpson clonality was calculated by taking the square root of Simpson's diversity index across productive rearrangements. TCRdb limited this immuneACCESS table to in-frame rearrangements with V and J called. A share of clones is missing; checked studies link under half to unresolved V genes, and the rest is unexplained. For V, J and clone size, that table is used; D and trimming come from the DNA. The sample table records around 270,000 clones; approximately 86% of these occur just once. About 0.9% of the sample lies in the top ten.

The source material was peripheral blood. Recombination joined TRBV4-1 with TRBJ2-3; TRBD2 is a possible D gene, resting on 6 matching bases. The receptor comes from a human donor with COVID-19, enrolled during active disease. The donor label of this sample is uncertain. DNA sequence: TGCGCCAGCAGCCAAGATTACGCGGCGGGAATCACAGATACGCAGTATTTT. It codes for CASSQDYAAGITDTQYF.